This T cell receptor (beta chain) appears in the sequencing data of a study of T cell responses to AZD1222 COVID-19 vaccine. Study-level points and caveats: Sampled repertoires all dated from after the peak T cell response.

The CDR3 runs to 17 residues. This table comes from immunoSEQ multiplex PCR, and its TCRdb copy is limited to in-frame clones, with some not included. The sample includes under 200,000 clones, about 94% seen only once; the top ten take 7.5% to 9.5%. Turning to this clone: Antigen specificity is unknown.

V and J are TRBV12-1 and TRBJ1-1; the D call of TRBD1 is as the table states it, not checked on the DNA. TRBV12-1 is a known pseudogene. Sequences were derived from peripheral blood, sampled on day 0 of AZD1222 vaccination. This receptor was taken from an adult in good health. CDR3 region: CASSFVGTIRENTEAFF. In DNA form, the CDR3 reads TGTGCCAGCAGCTTTGTCGGCACCATCAGGGAGAACACTGAAGCTTTCTTT.